Detailed here is one T cell receptor (beta chain). Its matching antigen is unknown. The data stem from a study of cytomegalovirus exposure and HLA in healthy donors. Study at large: Unique TCRs numbering roughly 80 million, obtained from HLA-typed donors, made up an early data release. The study's findings and limits: Researchers had no immune exposure information except CMV serostatus available. Many donors carried some public TCRs, although rarity characterized most TCR sequences.

Germline V gene data show CDR1 as SGHTA and CDR2 as FQGNSA. This CDR3 comprises 13 residues. Trimming stripped 4 bases from V and 4 bases from J, with 9 bases between. Use of 60 Vbeta and 13 Jbeta primers characterized the PCR. Profiling relied on immunoSEQ multiplex PCR, and the TCRdb table lists in-frame clones only, not all of them. Among about 120,000 clones, 80% to 85% were seen once, and the ten largest hold approximately 23%. The sequenced sample was PBMCs. This receptor was taken from a man aged 30 to 45 in good health and CMV-seropositive. V usage is TRBV7-2 and J usage is TRBJ2-3; D is possibly TRBD2 (5 bases). The CDR3 DNA reads TGTGCCAGCAGCTACCACGGGGCAGATACGCAGTATTTT. It translates to CASSYHGADTQYF.